This TCR beta chain was observed in a study of identical twins (dated by TCRdb to 2015 to 2016). Broadly, across the study: The study deep-sequenced TCR alpha and beta repertoires from monozygotic twins, unrelated adults of various ages and cord blood to test whether fetal clonotypes persist. To rule out contamination, replicate twin experiments were performed at different times with different library preparation protocols.

The CDR3 runs 15 residues from the cysteine to the phenylalanine. The entry retains the CDR3 DNA only, 45 bases that are in frame from base 1. Deletion took 5 bases off V and 5 bases off J, with a span of 18 bases between the germline ends. The library was made by 5' RACE. Data came from an Illumina HiSeq 2000. A universal primer binding site was added through template switching, and the final cDNA carried a unique molecular identifier so that TCR cDNA molecules could be counted accurately. Specific primers in the conserved constant-segment region were used to synthesize first-strand cDNA for the TCR alpha and beta chains. Each cDNA library was double barcoded, with a SMART-Mk sample barcode plus Illumina barcodes, to control for contamination. Two successive PCR steps introduced TruSeq adapter sequences along with Illumina sample barcodes. The Illumina HiSeq platform was used with custom primers to sequence TCR alpha and beta cDNA libraries. The authors processed their data as follows. Raw reads were processed with MiGEC to extract unique molecular identifiers, and MiXCR was used to determine CDR3 positions. Recombination models were inferred per individual with the repgenHMM and IGoR tools using an EM algorithm. Shared clonotypes were analyzed with the tcR package in R, and sharing was normalized by the product of cloneset sizes. Out-of-frame nonproductive sequences were analyzed to study raw recombination free of thymic and clonal selection effects. The public reads were quality trimmed at Q25 with fastp and then assembled into clones with MiXCR by TCRdb, keeping productive beta chains. Rows with one shared CDR3 protein collapse into an entry with the most common genes and DNA. The authors' filters were not applied to this entry. The sample includes approximately 220,000 distinct CDR3 sequences, with around a tenth observed a single time. 4.5% to 5.5% of the sample is in the top ten clones.

Paper-wide results and their limitations: Invariant T cells such as MAIT and iNKT could partly confound zero-insertion analyses, although diverse VJ usage argued against such confounding for most clonotypes. Fewer insertions were carried by abundant cord blood beta clonotypes, a similar but weaker trend appeared in young adult naive repertoires, and no such trend appeared in memory repertoires. Compared with coincidental sharing between unrelated individuals, out-of-frame TCR alpha sequences shared between twins had an excess of sequences with low generation probability. In monozygotic twins, out-of-frame TCR alpha sharing was systematically underestimated by recombination models, although the models agreed with sharing between unrelated individuals. The excess sharing between twins in beta out-of-frame sequences was weaker because fewer shared sequences reduced the signal-to-noise ratio. Conclusions relied on cross-sectional statistical analysis, since the same donors could not be followed over many years.

This clonotype was detected ten times or more. Its target antigen remains unknown. Qualities for individual bases were not recorded, and no much larger clone is one base off. All donors were healthy Caucasians. Miltenyi CD45RO+ enrichment and human naive T-cell isolation kits were used to isolate memory (CD45RO+) and naive T cells from PBMC. This receptor chain uses TRBV12-3 or TRBV12-4 and TRBJ1-2; TRBD1 might be the D gene, on 5 matching bases. Sample: memory (CD45RO+) T cells sorted from blood. This sample's cell subset or site label indicates: CD45RO+ enriched T cells. This clonotype was obtained from a woman aged 18 to 35 in good health. The nucleotides are TGTGCCAGCAGTCCCGAACAGTCGGGACGGTATGGCTACACCTTC. Translated, this gives CASSPEQSGRYGYTF.